The clone carrying this TCR beta chain was recorded at least ten times. CDR3 length: 16 residues. Looked up from germline, CDR1 is LGHDT and CDR2 is YNNKEL (reference sequence). Trimming stripped 1 base from V and 0 bases from J, with 13 bases between. The data originate from a study of T-cell reconstitution after alpha-beta-depleted transplantation in children. Construction of the TCRbeta library involved unique molecular identifiers. TCRdb re-derived calls from the PCR reads in MiXCR, one entry per CDR3 protein. Here the sample spans under 25,000 distinct CDR3 sequences, 13% being singletons. The TCR comes from a female patient between 2 and 15 years old who had a stem cell transplant for congenital amegakaryocytic thrombocytopenia, so the T cells may come from the graft donor. The chain recombines TRBV3-1 with TRBJ2-7, with unresolved D. This specimen was PBMCs, mostly from graft donor cells, taken 60 days after TCRalphabeta/CD19-depleted stem cell transplant. CDR3 residues: CASSQALGGPSYEQYF. The CDR3 bases are TGTGCCAGCAGCCAAGCCCTCGGCGGTCCCTCCTACGAGCAGTACTTC.